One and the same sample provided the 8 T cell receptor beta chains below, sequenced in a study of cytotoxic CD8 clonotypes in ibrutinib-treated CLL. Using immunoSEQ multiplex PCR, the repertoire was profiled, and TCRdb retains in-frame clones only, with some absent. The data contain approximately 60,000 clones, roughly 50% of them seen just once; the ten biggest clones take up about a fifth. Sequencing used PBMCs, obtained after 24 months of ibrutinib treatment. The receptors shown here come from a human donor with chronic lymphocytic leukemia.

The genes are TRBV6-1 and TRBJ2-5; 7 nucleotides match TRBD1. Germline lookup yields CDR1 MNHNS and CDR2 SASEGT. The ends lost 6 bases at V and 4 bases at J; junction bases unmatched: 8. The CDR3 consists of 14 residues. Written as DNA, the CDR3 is TGTGCCAGCAGCGTTCGACAGGGCGGAGAGACCCAGTACTTC. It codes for CASSVRQGGETQYF.

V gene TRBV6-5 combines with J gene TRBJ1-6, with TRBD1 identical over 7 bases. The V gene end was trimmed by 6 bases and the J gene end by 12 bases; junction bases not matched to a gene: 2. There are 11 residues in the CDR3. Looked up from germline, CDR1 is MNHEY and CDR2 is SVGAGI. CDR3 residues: CASSRQGPLHF. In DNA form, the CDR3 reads TGTGCCAGCAGCCGACAGGGACCCCTCCACTTT.

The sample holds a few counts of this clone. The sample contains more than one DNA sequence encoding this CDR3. In DNA, the CDR3 is TGTGCCAGCAGTTATCGCCAGGGTGGCGGCTACACCTTC. Protein sequence: CASSYRQGGGYTF. The chain couples TRBV6-5 to TRBJ1-2; TRBD1 is a possible D gene (5 bases). CDR3 length: 13 residues. The germline V and J ends were trimmed by 3 bases and 8 bases, with 13 bases remaining between them. Germline CDR1 is MNHEY and CDR2 is SVGAGI.

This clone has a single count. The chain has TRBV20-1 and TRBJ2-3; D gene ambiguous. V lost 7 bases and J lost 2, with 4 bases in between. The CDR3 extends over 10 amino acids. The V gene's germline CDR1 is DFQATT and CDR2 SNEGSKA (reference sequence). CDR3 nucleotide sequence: TGCAGTGTTGCCACAGATACGCAGTATTTT. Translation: CSVATDTQYF.

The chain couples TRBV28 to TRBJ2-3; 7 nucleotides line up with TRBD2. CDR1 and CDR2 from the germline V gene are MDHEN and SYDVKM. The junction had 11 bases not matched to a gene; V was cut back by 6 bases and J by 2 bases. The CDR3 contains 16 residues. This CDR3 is CASRRLRDYNTDTQYF. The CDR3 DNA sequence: TGTGCCAGCAGACGACTCCGGGACTACAACACAGATACGCAGTATTTT.

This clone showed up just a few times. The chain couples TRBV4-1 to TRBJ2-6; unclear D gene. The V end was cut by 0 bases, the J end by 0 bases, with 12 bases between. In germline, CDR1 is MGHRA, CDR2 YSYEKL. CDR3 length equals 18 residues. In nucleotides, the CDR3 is TGCGCCAGCAGCCAAGATTTTGCGAGAGGCTCTGGGGCCAACGTCCTGACTTTC. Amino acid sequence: CASSQDFARGSGANVLTF.

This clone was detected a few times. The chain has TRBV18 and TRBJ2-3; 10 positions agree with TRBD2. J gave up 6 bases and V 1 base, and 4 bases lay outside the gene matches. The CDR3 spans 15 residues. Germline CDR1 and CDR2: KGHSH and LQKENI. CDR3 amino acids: CASSPLSAGGDTQYF. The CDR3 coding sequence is TGTGCCAGCTCACCACTGTCAGCGGGGGGGGATACGCAGTATTTT.

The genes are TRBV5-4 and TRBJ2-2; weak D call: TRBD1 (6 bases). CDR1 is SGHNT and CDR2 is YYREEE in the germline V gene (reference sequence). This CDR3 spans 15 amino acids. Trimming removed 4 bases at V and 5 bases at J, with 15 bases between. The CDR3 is CASSRSQGQTGELFF. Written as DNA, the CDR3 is TGTGCCAGCAGCCGTTCACAGGGTCAAACCGGGGAGCTGTTTTTT.